A single sample is the source of the 18 T cell receptor beta chains below, sequenced in a study of OX40 agonist ivuxolimab in advanced cancers. The repertoire was sequenced with immunoSEQ multiplex PCR; TCRdb's copy has only in-frame clones and lacks some. The profile shows under 90,000 clones, 90% to 95% of them singletons. Specimen: CD4+ or CD8+ T cells sorted from blood, collected in a trial of the OX40 agonist ivuxolimab. These receptor sequences come from an adult with an advanced solid tumor such as melanoma, head and neck, liver or kidney cancer.

The chain uses TRBV5-3 and TRBJ2-2; 9 bases line up with TRBD2. TRBV5-3 has ORF status, its function being uncertain. V gave up 3 bases and J gave up 1 base; unmatched junction bases: 16. CDR3 length: 20 amino acids. Here the CDR3 reads CARSSYKRPGLAKNTGELFF. The CDR3 bases are TGTGCCAGAAGCTCCTACAAAAGACCAGGACTAGCGAAGAACACCGGGGAGCTGTTTTTT.

The V gene is TRBV27, the J gene TRBJ2-3; 8 nucleotides agree with TRBD2. The germline V gene has CDR1 MNHEY and CDR2 SMNVEV (reference sequence). This CDR3 contains 16 residues. Trimming took 5 bases from V and 0 from J; bases not matched to a gene: 7. CDR3 sequence reads: CASSGRSGISTDTQYF. Written as DNA, the CDR3 is TGTGCCAGCAGTGGGCGTAGCGGGATAAGCACAGATACGCAGTATTTT.

The V and J genes are TRBV4-3 and TRBJ1-5, with 8 bases aligning to TRBD1. V trimming: 4 bases; J trimming: 0 bases; junction bases outside the gene matches: 11. Germline V gives CDR1 LGHNA, CDR2 YSLEER. The CDR3 sequence is 18 residues long. Written as DNA, the CDR3 is TGCGCCAGCAGCCTCCACCCCGCAGGACAGGGTAGCAATCAGCCCCAGCATTTT. Translating it yields CASSLHPAGQGSNQPQHF.

The chain recombines TRBV5-1 with TRBJ2-5, with 9 bases identical to TRBD1. The J call is in doubt because the DNA end fits TRBJ2-7 better. The germline gives CDR1 SGHRS, CDR2 YFSETQ. This CDR3 comprises 14 residues. DNA for the CDR3: TGCGCCAGCAGCCTTACAGGGGGCGTCTACGAGCAGTACTTC. Translation: CASSLTGGVYEQYF.

The chain employs TRBV5-1 and TRBJ2-3; TRBD2 aligns across 11 bases. Trimming removed 4 bases from V and 1 base from J; junction bases left unmatched: 2. The CDR3 length is 15 residues. Germline-derived CDR1 and CDR2 are SGHRS and YFSETQ. In DNA, the CDR3 is TGCGCCAGCAGCCTTAGCGGGAGGGGCACAGATACGCAGTATTTT. Translating gives CASSLSGRGTDTQYF. The whole variable domain, remainder taken from reference TRBV5-1 and TRBJ2-3, is KAGVTQTPRYLIKTRGQQVTLSCSPISGHRSVSWYQQTPGQGLQFLFEYFSETQRNKGNFPGRFSGRQFSNSRSEMNVSTLELGDSALYLCASSLSGRGTDTQYFGPGTRLTVL.

V is TRBV5-1 and J is TRBJ2-1; 9 bases match TRBD1. J lost 4 bases, V lost 0 bases, and 5 bases had no gene match. CDR1 and CDR2 from the germline V gene are SGHRS and YFSETQ. CDR3 length: 16 amino acids. Here the CDR3 reads CASSLESGTGYNEQFF. CDR3 in DNA: TGCGCCAGCAGCTTGGAGTCCGGGACAGGGTACAATGAGCAGTTCTTC.

The chain carries TRBV5-1 and TRBJ2-7; D is possibly TRBD1 (5 bases). With 5 bases removed from V and 3 bases from J, the gap between germline ends came to 18 bases. Germline V gene sequence: CDR1 SGHRS, CDR2 YFSETQ. The CDR3 is 15 residues long. The CDR3 DNA follows: TGCGCCAGCAGGAACACTCAGGGATTCATCTACGAGCAGTACTTC. Its translation: CASRNTQGFIYEQYF.

The rearrangement links TRBV27 to TRBJ1-5; TRBD1 matches at 7 bases. Germline V CDR1 and CDR2: MNHEY, SMNVEV (reference sequence). The CDR3 covers 16 residues. The ends lost 0 bases at V and 3 bases at J; junction bases unmatched: 5. This chain's CDR3 is CASSLSWGTVNQPQHF. The CDR3 nucleotides are TGTGCCAGCAGTTTATCGTGGGGGACAGTCAATCAGCCCCAGCATTTT.

CDR3: CASSQDRPEGGSYNSPLHF. The DNA for the CDR3 is TGCGCCAGCAGCCAAGATCGGCCCGAGGGGGGGTCCTATAATTCACCCCTCCACTTT. The J gene is TRBJ1-6, the V gene TRBV4-3; D is perhaps TRBD1 (6 bases). The CDR3 is 19 amino acids. Between the trimmed V and J ends, which lost 0 bases and 1 base, there was a span of 16 bases. Germline-derived CDR1 and CDR2 are LGHNA and YSLEER.

The chain uses TRBV6-5 and TRBJ2-2; 9 positions agree with TRBD2. The CDR3 has 15 residues. In germline, CDR1 is MNHEY, CDR2 SVGAGI. The V and J ends lost 3 bases and 6 bases, in that order; junction bases with no gene match: 5. CDR3 sequence: CASSYSGSFPGELFF. The DNA of the CDR3 is TGTGCCAGCAGTTATAGCGGGAGTTTTCCCGGGGAGCTGTTTTTT.

The V and J genes are TRBV7-2 and TRBJ2-3; no clear D. The CDR3 is 14 amino acids. CDR1 and CDR2 (germline): SGHTA, FQGNSA. V dropped 0 bases and J dropped 0 bases, with 4 bases sitting between them. The CDR3 spells CASSLARSTDTQYF. For the CDR3, the DNA is TGTGCCAGCAGCTTAGCCCGGAGCACAGATACGCAGTATTTT. The entire variable domain, with the rest obtained from reference TRBV7-2 and TRBJ2-3, is as follows: GAGVSQSPSNKVTEKGKDVELRCDPISGHTALYWYRQSLGQGLEFLIYFQGNSAPDKSGLPSDRFSAERTGGSVSTLTIQRTQQEDSAVYLCASSLARSTDTQYFGPGTRLTVL.

V is TRBV5-1 and J is TRBJ2-7; 12 positions agree with TRBD1. Germline-derived CDR1 and CDR2 are SGHRS and YFSETQ. This CDR3 has 15 residues. J gave up 5 bases and V 2 bases, and 5 bases lay outside the gene matches. This CDR3 reads CASSFSGTGGDEQYF. Written as DNA, the CDR3 is TGCGCCAGCAGCTTCTCCGGGACAGGGGGCGACGAGCAGTACTTC.

This clone was found once. This chain connects TRBV29-1 to TRBJ2-6, with D perhaps matching TRBD1 (5 bases). The CDR3 is 13 residues long. V shed 6 bases and J shed 1 base, with 7 bases lying between them. CDR1 SQVTM and CDR2 ANQGSEA come from the germline V gene. CDR3 in amino acids: CSVDISGANVLTF. Here the CDR3 DNA reads TGCAGCGTGGACATTTCTGGGGCCAACGTCCTGACTTTC.

The CDR3 DNA follows: TGCGCCAGCAGCTTGTCCCCCGTTGGGGGCAATCAGCCCCAGCATTTT. Protein product: CASSLSPVGGNQPQHF. The J gene is TRBJ1-5, the V gene TRBV5-1, with D hard to call. The ends were cut back, 1 base at V and 2 bases at J, with 13 bases in the middle. This CDR3 has 16 amino acids. In germline, CDR1 is SGHRS, CDR2 YFSETQ. Full variable domain (missing parts from reference TRBV5-1 and TRBJ1-5): KAGVTQTPRYLIKTRGQQVTLSCSPISGHRSVSWYQQTPGQGLQFLFEYFSETQRNKGNFPGRFSGRQFSNSRSEMNVSTLELGDSALYLCASSLSPVGGNQPQHFGDGTRLSIL.

This chain joins TRBV11-2 and TRBJ2-5, with TRBD2 matching 9 bases. V dropped 8 bases and J dropped 7; count of bases not matched to a gene: 17. Germline CDR1 SGHAT, CDR2 FQNNGV. CDR3 length: 16 residues. As DNA, the CDR3 is TGTGCCAGCTCGCGAGGGGCGGCTAGCGGGACCGCGACCCAGTACTTC. This gives the protein CASSRGAASGTATQYF.

This chain links TRBV18 with TRBJ1-3; D perhaps matches TRBD1 (5 bases). The CDR3 covers 17 residues. Trimming took off 1 base at V and 0 bases at J, with 13 bases between the two ends. Germline loops: CDR1 KGHSH, CDR2 LQKENI. CDR3 loop: CASSPQGTLTSGNTIYF. In DNA form, the CDR3 reads TGTGCCAGCTCACCACAGGGGACCCTAACCTCTGGAAACACCATATATTTT.

This sequence joins TRBV15 and TRBJ1-2; D remains unclear. This CDR3 is built from 12 residues. The V end was cut by 5 bases, the J end by 4 bases, with 8 bases between. Germline CDR1 and CDR2: LNHNV and YYDKDF (reference sequence). CDR3 region: CATSRDSYGYTF. As DNA, the CDR3 is TGTGCCACCAGCCGTGATAGCTATGGCTACACCTTC.

Here the CDR3 reads CASSPGTSGRSLYF. CDR3 nucleotides: TGTGCCAGTAGTCCCGGGACTAGCGGTCGATCATTGTACTTC. The chain combines TRBV19 with TRBJ2-5, with 11 nucleotides matching TRBD2. Germline loops: CDR1 LNHDA, CDR2 SQIVND (reference sequence). V shed 5 bases, J shed 13 bases, and the junction held 12 bases outside the gene matches. CDR3 length equals 14 residues.